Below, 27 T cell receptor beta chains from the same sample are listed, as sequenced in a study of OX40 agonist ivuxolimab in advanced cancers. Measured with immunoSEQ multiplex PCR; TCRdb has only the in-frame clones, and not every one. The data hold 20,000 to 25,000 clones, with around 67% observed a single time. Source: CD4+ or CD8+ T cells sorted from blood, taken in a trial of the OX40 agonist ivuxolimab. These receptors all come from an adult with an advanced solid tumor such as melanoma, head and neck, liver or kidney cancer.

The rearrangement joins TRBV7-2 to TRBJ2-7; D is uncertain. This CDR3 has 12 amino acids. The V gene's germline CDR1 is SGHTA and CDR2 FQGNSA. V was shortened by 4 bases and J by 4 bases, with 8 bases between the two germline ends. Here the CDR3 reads CASSSRNYEQYF. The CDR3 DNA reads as TGTGCCAGCAGCTCTCGGAATTACGAGCAGTACTTC.

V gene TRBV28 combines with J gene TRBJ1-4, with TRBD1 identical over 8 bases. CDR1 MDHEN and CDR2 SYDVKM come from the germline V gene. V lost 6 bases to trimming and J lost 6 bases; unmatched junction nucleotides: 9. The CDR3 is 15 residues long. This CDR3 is CASRAEDRVDEKLFF. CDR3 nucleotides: TGTGCCAGCAGGGCGGAGGACAGGGTTGATGAAAAACTGTTTTTT. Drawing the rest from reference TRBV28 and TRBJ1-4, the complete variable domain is DVKVTQSSRYLVKRTGEKVFLECVQDMDHENMFWYRQDPGLGLRLIYFSYDVKMKEKGDIPEGYSVSREKKERFSLILESASTNQTSMYLCASRAEDRVDEKLFFGSGTQLSVL.

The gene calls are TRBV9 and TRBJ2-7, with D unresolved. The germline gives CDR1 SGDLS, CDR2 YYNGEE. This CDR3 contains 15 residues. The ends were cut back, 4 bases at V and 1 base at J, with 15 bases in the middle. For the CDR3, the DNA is TGTGCCAGCAGCCCCTCCGGGTACGTGTCCTACGAGCAGTACTTC. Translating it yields CASSPSGYVSYEQYF.

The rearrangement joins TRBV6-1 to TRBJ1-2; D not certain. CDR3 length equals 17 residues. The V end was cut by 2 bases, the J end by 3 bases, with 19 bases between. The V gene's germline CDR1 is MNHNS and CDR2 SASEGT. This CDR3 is CASSESGMLSPHYGYTF. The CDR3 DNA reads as TGTGCCAGCAGTGAAAGCGGGATGCTGTCCCCCCACTATGGCTACACCTTC.

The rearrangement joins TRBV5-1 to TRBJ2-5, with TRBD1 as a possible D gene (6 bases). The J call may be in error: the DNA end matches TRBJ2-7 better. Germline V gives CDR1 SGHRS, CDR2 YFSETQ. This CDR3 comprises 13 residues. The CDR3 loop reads CASRGGPFYEQYF. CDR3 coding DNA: TGCGCCAGCCGAGGGGGTCCCTTTTACGAGCAGTACTTC.

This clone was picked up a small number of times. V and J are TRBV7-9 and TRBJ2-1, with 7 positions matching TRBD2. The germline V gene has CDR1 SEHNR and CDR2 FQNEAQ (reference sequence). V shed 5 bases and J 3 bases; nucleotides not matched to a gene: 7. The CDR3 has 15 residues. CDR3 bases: TGTGCCAGCAGCCCCAACAGCGGGGTCTACAATGAGCAGTTCTTC. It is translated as CASSPNSGVYNEQFF.

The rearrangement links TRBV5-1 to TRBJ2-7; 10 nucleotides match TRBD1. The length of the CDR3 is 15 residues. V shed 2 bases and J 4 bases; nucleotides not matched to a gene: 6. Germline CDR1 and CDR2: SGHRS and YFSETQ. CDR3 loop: CASSFDRGHAYEQYF. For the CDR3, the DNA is TGCGCCAGCAGCTTCGACAGGGGGCATGCGTACGAGCAGTACTTC. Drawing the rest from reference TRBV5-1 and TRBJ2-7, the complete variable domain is KAGVTQTPRYLIKTRGQQVTLSCSPISGHRSVSWYQQTPGQGLQFLFEYFSETQRNKGNFPGRFSGRQFSNSRSEMNVSTLELGDSALYLCASSFDRGHAYEQYFGPGTRLTVT.

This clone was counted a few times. CDR3 nucleotides: TGTGCCAGCAGCGATGGGGGGAATGAGCAGTTCTTC. Its protein product is CASSDGGNEQFF. The rearrangement links TRBV7-9 to TRBJ2-1; a weak D match, TRBD2 (6 bases). The germline V gene encodes CDR1 SEHNR and CDR2 FQNEAQ (reference sequence). V lost 5 bases to trimming and J lost 7 bases, with 9 bases between them. CDR3 length: 12 residues. Complete variable domain (other parts from reference TRBV7-9 and TRBJ2-1): DTGVSQNPRHKITKRGQNVTFRCDPISEHNRLYWYRQTLGQGPEFLTYFQNEAQLEKSRLLSDRFSAERPKGSFSTLEIQRTEQGDSAMYLCASSDGGNEQFFGPGTRLTVL.

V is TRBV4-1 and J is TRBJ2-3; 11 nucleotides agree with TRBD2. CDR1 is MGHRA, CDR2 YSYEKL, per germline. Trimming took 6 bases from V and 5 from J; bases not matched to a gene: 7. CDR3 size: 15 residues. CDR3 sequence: CASRLSGGAKDTQYF. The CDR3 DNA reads TGCGCCAGCAGACTTAGCGGGGGGGCCAAAGATACGCAGTATTTT.

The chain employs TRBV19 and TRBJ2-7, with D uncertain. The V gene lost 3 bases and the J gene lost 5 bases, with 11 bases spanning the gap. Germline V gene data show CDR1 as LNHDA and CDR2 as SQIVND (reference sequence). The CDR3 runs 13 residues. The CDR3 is CASSILGFDEQYF. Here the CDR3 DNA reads TGTGCCAGTAGTATCTTGGGGTTCGACGAGCAGTACTTC.

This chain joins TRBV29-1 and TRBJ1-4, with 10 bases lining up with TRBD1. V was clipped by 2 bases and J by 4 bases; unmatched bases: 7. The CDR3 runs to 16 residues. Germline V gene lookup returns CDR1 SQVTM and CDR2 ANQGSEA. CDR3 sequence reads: CSVESRTGGGNEKLFF. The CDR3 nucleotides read TGCAGCGTTGAAAGTCGGACAGGGGGTGGTAATGAAAAACTGTTTTTT.

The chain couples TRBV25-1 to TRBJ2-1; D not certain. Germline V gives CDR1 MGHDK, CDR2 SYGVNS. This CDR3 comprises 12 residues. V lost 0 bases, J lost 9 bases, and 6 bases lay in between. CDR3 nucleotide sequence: TGTGCCAGCAGTGAATATGGCGGTGAGCAGTTCTTC. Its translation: CASSEYGGEQFF. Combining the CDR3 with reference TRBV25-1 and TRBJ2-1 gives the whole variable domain EADIYQTPRYLVIGTGKKITLECSQTMGHDKMYWYQQDPGMELHLIHYSYGVNSTEKGDLSSESTVSRIRTEHFPLTLESARPSHTSQYLCASSEYGGEQFFGPGTRLTVL.

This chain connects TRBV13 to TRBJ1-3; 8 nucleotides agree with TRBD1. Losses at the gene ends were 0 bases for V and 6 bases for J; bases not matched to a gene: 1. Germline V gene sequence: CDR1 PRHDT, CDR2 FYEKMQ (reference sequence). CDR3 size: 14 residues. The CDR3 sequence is CASSLGQGVNTIYF. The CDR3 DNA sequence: TGTGCCAGCAGCTTAGGACAGGGGGTAAACACCATATATTTT.

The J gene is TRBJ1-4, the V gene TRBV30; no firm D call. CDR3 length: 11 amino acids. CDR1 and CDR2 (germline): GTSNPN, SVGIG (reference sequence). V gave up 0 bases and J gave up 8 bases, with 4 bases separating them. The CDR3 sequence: CAWSVGEKLFF. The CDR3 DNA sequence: TGTGCCTGGAGTGTAGGCGAAAAACTGTTTTTT.

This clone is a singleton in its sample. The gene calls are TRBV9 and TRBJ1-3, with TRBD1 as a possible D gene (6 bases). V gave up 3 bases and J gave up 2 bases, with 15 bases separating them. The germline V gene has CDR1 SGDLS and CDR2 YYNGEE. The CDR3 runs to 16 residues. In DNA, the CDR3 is TGTGCCAGCAGCGCCAATAACAGGGTTCCTGGAAACACCATATATTTT. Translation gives CASSANNRVPGNTIYF.

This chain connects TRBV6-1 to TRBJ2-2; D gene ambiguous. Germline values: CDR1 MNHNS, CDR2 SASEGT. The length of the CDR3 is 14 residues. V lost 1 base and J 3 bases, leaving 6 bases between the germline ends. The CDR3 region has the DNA TGTGCCAGCAGTGAAGGTGTATACACCGGGGAGCTGTTTTTT. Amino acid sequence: CASSEGVYTGELFF.

The CDR3 nucleotides read TGTGCCAGCAGCTTCGGACAGGGGGACGGCTACACCTTC. This encodes CASSFGQGDGYTF. This sequence joins TRBV5-4 and TRBJ1-2, with 10 positions matching TRBD1. Germline CDR1 reads SGHNT; CDR2 reads YYREEE (reference sequence). Trimming took 2 bases from V and 8 from J; bases not matched to a gene: 3. The CDR3 has 13 amino acids.

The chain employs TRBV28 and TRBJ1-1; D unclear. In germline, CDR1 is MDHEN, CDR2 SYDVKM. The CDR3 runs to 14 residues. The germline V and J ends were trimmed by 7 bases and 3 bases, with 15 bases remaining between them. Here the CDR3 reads CASTHELLDTEAFF. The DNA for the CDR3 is TGTGCCAGCACCCACGAGTTATTGGACACTGAAGCTTTCTTT.

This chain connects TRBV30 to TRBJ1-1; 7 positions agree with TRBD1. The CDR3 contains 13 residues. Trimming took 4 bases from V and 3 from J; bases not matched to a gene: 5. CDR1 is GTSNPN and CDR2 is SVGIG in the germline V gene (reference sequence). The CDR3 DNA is TGTGCCTGGAAACAGGGGCGGGACACTGAAGCTTTCTTT. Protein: CAWKQGRDTEAFF.

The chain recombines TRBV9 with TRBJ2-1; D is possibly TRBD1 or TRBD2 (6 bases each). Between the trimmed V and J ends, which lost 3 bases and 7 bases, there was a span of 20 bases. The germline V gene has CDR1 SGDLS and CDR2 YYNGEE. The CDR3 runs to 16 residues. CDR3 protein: CASSAPGGLRENEQFF. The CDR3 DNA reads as TGTGCCAGCAGCGCCCCTGGGGGGCTGAGGGAAAATGAGCAGTTCTTC.

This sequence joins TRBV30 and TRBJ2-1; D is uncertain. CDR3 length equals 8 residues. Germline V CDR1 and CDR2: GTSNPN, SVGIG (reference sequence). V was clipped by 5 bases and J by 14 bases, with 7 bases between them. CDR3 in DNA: TGTGCCTGGGAGGAAGAGTTCTTC. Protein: CAWEEEFF.

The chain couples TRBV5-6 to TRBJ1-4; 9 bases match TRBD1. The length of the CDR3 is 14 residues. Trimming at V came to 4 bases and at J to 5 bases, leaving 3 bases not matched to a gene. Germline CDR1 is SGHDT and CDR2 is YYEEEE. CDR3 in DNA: TGTGCCAGCAGCCCCGGGACAGGGAATGAAAAACTGTTTTTT. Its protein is CASSPGTGNEKLFF.

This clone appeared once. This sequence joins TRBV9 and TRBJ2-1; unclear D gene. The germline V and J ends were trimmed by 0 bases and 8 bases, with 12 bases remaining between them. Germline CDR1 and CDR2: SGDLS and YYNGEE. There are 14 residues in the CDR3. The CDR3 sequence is CASSVVGPLHEQFF. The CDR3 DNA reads TGTGCCAGCAGCGTAGTAGGACCCCTGCATGAGCAGTTCTTC.

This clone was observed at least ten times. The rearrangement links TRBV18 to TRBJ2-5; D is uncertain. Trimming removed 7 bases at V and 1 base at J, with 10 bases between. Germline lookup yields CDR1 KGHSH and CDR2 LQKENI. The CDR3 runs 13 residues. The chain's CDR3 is CASFLDGQETQYF. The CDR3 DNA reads TGTGCCAGCTTCCTGGACGGCCAAGAGACCCAGTACTTC.

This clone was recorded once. CDR3: CASSEGTGNYGYTF. The DNA for the CDR3 is TGCGCCAGCAGTGAGGGGACAGGGAACTATGGCTACACCTTC. The chain joins TRBV10-2 to TRBJ1-2; the match to TRBD1 covers 9 bases. V was pared by 2 bases and J by 2 bases, with 0 bases of the junction left unmatched. Per germline, CDR1 WSHSY and CDR2 SAAADI. The CDR3 consists of 14 residues.

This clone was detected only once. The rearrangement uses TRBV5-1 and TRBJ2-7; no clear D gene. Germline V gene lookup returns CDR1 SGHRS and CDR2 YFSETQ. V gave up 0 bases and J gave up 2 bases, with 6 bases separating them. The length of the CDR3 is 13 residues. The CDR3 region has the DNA TGCGCCAGCAGCTTGGACCTCACCTACGAGCAGTACTTC. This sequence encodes CASSLDLTYEQYF.

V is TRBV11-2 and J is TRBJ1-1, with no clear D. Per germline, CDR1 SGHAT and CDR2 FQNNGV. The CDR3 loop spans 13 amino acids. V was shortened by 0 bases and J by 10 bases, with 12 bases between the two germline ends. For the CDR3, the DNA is TGTGCCAGCAGCTTAGAGGAGGGATCCCCAGCTTTCTTT. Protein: CASSLEEGSPAFF.